Shown below are 30 T cell receptor beta chains from a single sample sequenced in a study of blood T cell repertoires in COVID-19. Sequencing was performed with immunoSEQ multiplex PCR; in TCRdb, only in-frame clones are kept and a portion is missing. The repertoire holds about 250,000 clones, with about 82% as singletons. The sequenced material came from peripheral blood. The receptor set was obtained from a woman at least 80 years old with COVID-19, enrolled during active disease.

A word on this clone: This CDR3 is also generated by other DNA sequences in the sample. J is TRBJ1-2 and V is TRBV19; 9 bases are a match to TRBD1. CDR3 length: 17 amino acids. The V and J ends lost 3 bases and 1 base, in that order; junction bases with no gene match: 9. The germline gives CDR1 LNHDA, CDR2 SQIVND (reference sequence). CDR3 sequence (DNA): TGTGCCAGTAGTATGCCCGGGCTGGGACAGGGTAACTATGGCTACACCTTC. Protein: CASSMPGLGQGNYGYTF.

This rearrangement joins TRBV7-6 to TRBJ1-4, with 8 bases lining up with TRBD1. Germline V gene lookup returns CDR1 SGHVS and CDR2 FNYEAQ. J gave up 7 bases and V 2 bases, and 3 bases lay outside the gene matches. The CDR3 spans 14 residues. CDR3 region: CASSLLGQGEKLFF. The CDR3 DNA reads as TGTGCCAGCAGCTTACTCGGACAGGGTGAAAAACTGTTTTTT.

Notes on this clone: Other nucleotide sequences in the sample specify the same CDR3. The chain joins TRBV3-1 (or the pseudogene TRBV3-2) to TRBJ1-1; D perhaps matches TRBD1 (5 bases). V was cut by 1 base and J by 3 bases, with 6 bases left in between. The CDR3 runs 13 residues. Germline values: CDR1 LGHDT, CDR2 YNNKEL (reference sequence). In DNA form, the CDR3 reads TGTGCCAGCAGCCAAGCAGGGTACACTGAAGCTTTCTTT. Its translation is CASSQAGYTEAFF.

This clone appeared a few times. The rearrangement uses TRBV15 and TRBJ1-4; perhaps TRBD1 as D (5 bases). V was trimmed by 1 base and J by 5 bases, leaving 11 bases between them. The CDR3 contains 15 residues. Germline V lookup: CDR1 LNHNV, CDR2 YYDKDF (reference sequence). In nucleotides, the CDR3 is TGTGCCACCAGCAGAGGGGGGAGGGAGAATGAAAAACTGTTTTTT. Amino acids: CATSRGGRENEKLFF.

In DNA form, the CDR3 reads TGTGCCAGCAGCCAGGCGACAGGCCGGAGGTACTTTGGCTACACCTTC. Protein: CASSQATGRRYFGYTF. V and J are TRBV3-1 (or the pseudogene TRBV3-2) and TRBJ1-2; weak D call: TRBD1 (6 bases). Trimming removed 3 bases from V and 7 bases from J, with 21 bases in between. The CDR3 contains 16 residues. Per the germline V gene, CDR1 is LGHDT and CDR2 is YNNKEL (reference sequence).

V and J are TRBV3-1 (or the pseudogene TRBV3-2) and TRBJ1-2; 8 bases are a match to TRBD1. The CDR3 runs 15 residues. CDR1 is LGHDT, CDR2 YNNKEL, per germline (reference sequence). V was pared by 3 bases and J by 2 bases, with 5 bases of the junction left unmatched. As DNA, the CDR3 is TGTGCCAGCAGCCACCGGGGACAGGAGAACTATGGCTACACCTTC. It translates to CASSHRGQENYGYTF.

This chain uses TRBV6-1 with TRBJ2-2; the match to TRBD2 covers 7 bases. Germline assignment: CDR1 MNHNS and CDR2 SASEGT. Unmatched junction bases numbered 7, after V lost 7 bases and J lost 5 bases. The CDR3 loop spans 14 amino acids. The CDR3 sequence: CASNVRGGTGELFF. The CDR3 region has the DNA TGTGCCAGCAACGTCCGCGGGGGAACCGGGGAGCTGTTTTTT.

The chain is built from TRBV19 and TRBJ2-1; 10 positions agree with TRBD1. CDR1 is LNHDA and CDR2 is SQIVND in the germline V gene (reference sequence). With V trimmed by 7 bases and J by 8 bases, 8 bases remained unmatched. The CDR3 is 14 residues long. The CDR3 loop reads CASTPGQGWDEQFF. The CDR3 DNA sequence: TGTGCCAGTACCCCGGGACAGGGGTGGGATGAGCAGTTCTTC.

The chain is built from TRBV10-2 and TRBJ1-6; TRBD1 matches at 8 bases. V gave up 6 bases and J gave up 7 bases; unmatched junction bases: 5. This CDR3 is built from 14 residues. Germline V lookup: CDR1 WSHSY, CDR2 SAAADI. The CDR3 bases are TGCGCCAGCAGCCCCGGACAGGGAAATTCACCCCTCCACTTT. Translation: CASSPGQGNSPLHF.

The chain uses TRBV4-1 and TRBJ1-1, with 10 positions matching TRBD1. Germline CDR1 MGHRA, CDR2 YSYEKL. V shed 4 bases, J shed 5 bases, and the junction held 4 bases outside the gene matches. The CDR3 consists of 14 residues. The CDR3 region has the DNA TGCGCCAGCAGCCGCGGACAGGGGGGGACTGAAGCTTTCTTT. It is translated as CASSRGQGGTEAFF.

The chain uses TRBV6-5 and TRBJ1-6; D is perhaps TRBD1 (5 bases). The CDR3 length is 15 residues. CDR1 MNHEY and CDR2 SVGAGI come from the germline V gene. Trimming took 8 bases from V and 5 from J, leaving 16 bases between them. CDR3 coding DNA: TGTGCCAGCCTCACCGAAGGGGTCGATAATTCACCCCTCCACTTT. Residues: CASLTEGVDNSPLHF.

V and J are TRBV5-1 and TRBJ2-1; TRBD2 matches 13 bases. The V gene end was trimmed by 4 bases and the J gene end by 3 bases; junction bases not matched to a gene: 4. This CDR3 region has 16 residues. The germline V gene encodes CDR1 SGHRS and CDR2 YFSETQ. CDR3 nucleotides: TGCGCCAGCAGCCCGAGGACTAGCGGGGGCTACAATGAGCAGTTCTTC. Its protein is CASSPRTSGGYNEQFF.

The J gene is TRBJ1-2, the V gene TRBV6-5, with D perhaps matching TRBD1 (5 bases). V shed 10 bases and J shed 8 bases, with 17 bases lying between them. In germline, CDR1 is MNHEY, CDR2 SVGAGI. The CDR3 consists of 12 residues. CDR3: CATTVLTGGYTF. The CDR3 DNA reads as TGTGCCACCACCGTTCTCACAGGCGGCTACACCTTC.

The V gene is TRBV4-2, the J gene TRBJ1-2; perhaps TRBD1 as D (5 bases). This CDR3 has 17 amino acids. Between the trimmed V and J ends, which lost 3 bases and 5 bases, there was a span of 22 bases. CDR1 and CDR2 from the germline V gene are LGHNA and YNFKEQ. CDR3 protein: CASSQDAETVTLYGYTF. The CDR3 DNA reads TGTGCCAGCAGCCAGGACGCCGAGACAGTTACCTTGTATGGCTACACCTTC.

V usage is TRBV3-1 (or the pseudogene TRBV3-2) and J usage is TRBJ2-7; 8 bases are a match to TRBD2. The CDR3 has 15 residues. Germline assignment: CDR1 LGHDT and CDR2 YNNKEL (reference sequence). V dropped 2 bases and J dropped 3; count of bases not matched to a gene: 6. This chain's CDR3 is CASSQSSGEFYEQYV. The CDR3 bases are TGTGCCAGCAGCCAAAGTAGCGGGGAATTCTACGAGCAGTACGTC.

The V call is TRBV7-2, the J call TRBJ2-5; 12 positions agree with TRBD2. After removal of 0 bases from V and 4 bases from J, the junction contained 6 bases not matched to a gene. In germline, CDR1 is SGHTA, CDR2 FQGNSA. The CDR3 sequence is 17 residues long. DNA for the CDR3: TGTGCCAGCAGCTTAGCGGCTAGCGGGGGGGTCCGAGAGACCCAGTACTTC. It is translated as CASSLAASGGVRETQYF.

This chain connects TRBV2 to TRBJ1-6; a weak D match, TRBD1 (5 bases). Germline CDR1 and CDR2: SNHLY and FYNNEI. Trimming left V 6 bases short and J 9 bases short, with 12 bases between. The CDR3 contains 13 residues. The CDR3 protein is CASRTGGGSPLHF. The CDR3 DNA sequence: TGTGCCAGCAGGACCGGGGGAGGTTCACCCCTCCACTTT.

This clone turned up a few times. The chain has TRBV10-3 and TRBJ2-7; D is perhaps TRBD1 (7 bases). The CDR3 has 15 amino acids. The V and J ends lost 6 bases and 3 bases respectively, with 18 bases between them. CDR1 and CDR2 (germline): ENHRY, SYGVKD. This CDR3 is CAISVGGGPLYEQYF. In DNA, the CDR3 is TGTGCCATCAGCGTCGGAGGGGGCCCCCTCTACGAGCAGTACTTC.

This chain links TRBV6-2 or TRBV6-3 with TRBJ1-1, with 9 nucleotides matching TRBD1. Germline V gene data show CDR1 as MNHEY and CDR2 as SVGEGT. Unmatched junction bases numbered 13, after V lost 6 bases and J lost 5 bases. The CDR3 covers 16 residues. Here the CDR3 reads CASSPSGTGRYTEAFF. The DNA for the CDR3 is TGTGCCAGCAGCCCTTCCGGGACAGGGAGGTATACTGAAGCTTTCTTT.

The rearrangement links TRBV14 to TRBJ2-3; a possible D gene is TRBD2 (6 bases). Germline V gives CDR1 SGHDN, CDR2 FVKESK. The CDR3 runs to 18 residues. V lost 4 bases and J 0 bases, leaving 20 bases between the germline ends. CDR3 in amino acids: CASSPRLGGDGSTDTQYF. Here the CDR3 DNA reads TGTGCCAGCAGCCCCCGACTAGGTGGGGATGGGAGCACAGATACGCAGTATTTT.

The gene calls are TRBV18 and TRBJ1-4; 11 bases align to TRBD1. The V gene end was trimmed by 2 bases and the J gene end by 6 bases; junction bases not matched to a gene: 2. This CDR3 comprises 15 residues. CDR1 and CDR2 (germline): KGHSH, LQKENI. For the CDR3, the DNA is TGTGCCAGCTCACCAAGGACAGGGGGCGATGAAAAACTGTTTTTT. Translation gives CASSPRTGGDEKLFF.

The chain uses TRBV6-2 or TRBV6-3 and TRBJ1-2; the match to TRBD1 covers 9 bases. From germline, CDR1 is MNHEY and CDR2 SVGEGT. J gave up 5 bases and V 6 bases, and 7 bases lay outside the gene matches. The CDR3 extends over 14 amino acids. In nucleotides, the CDR3 is TGTGCCAGCAGCCCCGGGACAGGGAAATATGGCTACACCTTC. It specifies CASSPGTGKYGYTF.

This chain links TRBV19 with TRBJ1-1; TRBD1 agrees at 7 bases. The J segment lost 4 bases and the V segment lost 5 bases, leaving 7 bases of the junction unmatched. CDR1 is LNHDA and CDR2 is SQIVND in the germline V gene (reference sequence). This CDR3 is built from 14 residues. The CDR3 is CASSSHRGGTEAFF. The CDR3 coding sequence is TGTGCCAGTAGTTCTCACAGGGGAGGCACTGAAGCTTTCTTT.

The genes are TRBV7-2 and TRBJ1-1, with a weak D call TRBD1 (6 bases). CDR1 is SGHTA and CDR2 is FQGNSA in the germline V gene. The CDR3 loop spans 13 amino acids. The V end lost 5 bases, the J end lost 7 bases, and 14 bases lay between the germline ends. The CDR3 sequence is CASSEGVALEAFF. CDR3 nucleotide sequence: TGTGCCAGCAGCGAGGGGGTGGCCCTTGAAGCTTTCTTT.

As DNA, the CDR3 is TGTGCCTGGAGCAATCGACAGGACGCTTTCTTT. Protein: CAWSNRQDAFF. The rearrangement joins TRBV30 to TRBJ1-1; possibly TRBD1 for D (6 bases). CDR1 and CDR2 from the germline V gene are GTSNPN and SVGIG (reference sequence). The V end was cut by 3 bases, the J end by 11 bases, with 13 bases between. The CDR3 spans 11 residues.

The CDR3 loop reads CASSLEQGSGANVLTF. CDR3 nucleotides: TGTGCCAGCAGCTTAGAACAGGGTTCTGGGGCCAACGTCCTGACTTTC. V and J are TRBV5-4 and TRBJ2-6, with a weak D call TRBD1 (6 bases). Between the trimmed V and J ends, which lost 2 bases and 1 base, there was a span of 10 bases. The CDR3 sequence is 16 residues long. Germline CDR1 is SGHNT and CDR2 is YYREEE (reference sequence). Looking up the rest from reference TRBV5-4 and TRBJ2-6 gives the full variable domain: ETGVTQSPTHLIKTRGQQVTLRCSSQSGHNTVSWYQQALGQGPQFIFQYYREEENGRGNFPPRFSGLQFPNYSSELNVNALELDDSALYLCASSLEQGSGANVLTFGAGSRLTVL.

The V gene is TRBV14, the J gene TRBJ1-2; maybe TRBD1 (5 bases). Trimming stripped 3 bases from V and 3 bases from J, with 14 bases between. Germline CDR1 is SGHDN and CDR2 is FVKESK. The CDR3 spans 15 residues. Here the CDR3 reads CASSQDKIMYYGYTF. As DNA, the CDR3 is TGTGCCAGCAGCCAGGACAAGATAATGTACTATGGCTACACCTTC.

This clone was observed a few times. The chain combines TRBV5-4 with TRBJ1-2; the D gene is possibly TRBD1 (6 bases). This CDR3 spans 15 amino acids. V lost 0 bases and J 2 bases, leaving 11 bases between the germline ends. Germline loops: CDR1 SGHNT, CDR2 YYREEE (reference sequence). This CDR3 is CASSLGAGVNYGYTF. CDR3 in DNA: TGTGCCAGCAGCTTGGGAGCAGGGGTAAACTATGGCTACACCTTC.

The rearrangement links TRBV18 to TRBJ2-2; possible D gene TRBD2, 5 bases. The V end lost 4 bases, the J end lost 0 bases, and 12 bases lay between the germline ends. There are 16 residues in the CDR3. Germline loops: CDR1 KGHSH, CDR2 LQKENI. This CDR3 reads CASSLQSGTNTGELFF. CDR3 DNA sequence: TGTGCCAGCTCACTACAGTCGGGGACGAACACCGGGGAGCTGTTTTTT.

The genes are TRBV9 and TRBJ2-3; D possibly corresponds to TRBD2 (6 bases). The V end was cut by 0 bases, the J end by 0 bases, with 14 bases between. Germline-derived CDR1 and CDR2 are SGDLS and YYNGEE. This CDR3 has 17 amino acids. The CDR3 DNA is TGTGCCAGCAGCGTAGGGGCCTATGGGACTAGCACAGATACGCAGTATTTT. The encoded protein is CASSVGAYGTSTDTQYF.